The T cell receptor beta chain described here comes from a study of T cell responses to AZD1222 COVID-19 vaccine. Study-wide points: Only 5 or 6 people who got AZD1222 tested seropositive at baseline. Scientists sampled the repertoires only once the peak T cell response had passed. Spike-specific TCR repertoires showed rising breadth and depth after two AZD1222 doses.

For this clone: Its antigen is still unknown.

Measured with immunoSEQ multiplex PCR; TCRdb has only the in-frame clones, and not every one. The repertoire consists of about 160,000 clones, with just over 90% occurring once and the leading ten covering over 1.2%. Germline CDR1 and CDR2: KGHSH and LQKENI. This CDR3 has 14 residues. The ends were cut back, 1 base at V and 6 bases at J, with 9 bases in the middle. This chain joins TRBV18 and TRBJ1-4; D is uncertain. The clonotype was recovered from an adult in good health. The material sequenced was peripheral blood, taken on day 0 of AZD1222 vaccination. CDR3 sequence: CASSPRTGDEKLFF. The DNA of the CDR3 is TGTGCCAGCTCACCACGGACCGGGGATGAAAAACTGTTTTTT. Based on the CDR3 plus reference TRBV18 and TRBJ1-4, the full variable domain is NAGVMQNPRHLVRRRGQEARLRCSPMKGHSHVYWYRQLPEEGLKFMVYLQKENIIDESGMPKERFSAEFPKEGPSILRIQQVVRGDSAAYFCASSPRTGDEKLFFGSGTQLSVL.